This TCR beta chain was captured in a study of T cells in narcolepsy. Study information: Healthy controls were enrolled alongside patients with narcolepsy type 1 or type 2. Regarding the study as a whole: Autoreactive clonotypes reportedly recurred in blood of same and different patients, not controls. HCRT-specific and TRIB2-specific autoreactive clonotypes appeared among same-patient CSF and blood CD4+ clonotypes.

TCRdb's table, derived via immunoSEQ multiplex PCR, lists solely in-frame clones and lacks some. The table includes some 30,000 clones, 78% detected once. As regards this clone: As yet, its antigen is unknown.

The CDR3 is made up of 15 amino acids. Looked up from germline, CDR1 is SQVTM and CDR2 is ANQGSEA. The trim removed 4 bases at V and 3 bases at J, leaving 8 bases unmatched. Material for sequencing was CD45RA- memory CD4+ T cells from PBMCs. The clonotype was recovered from a human donor with narcolepsy. The chain joins TRBV29-1 to TRBJ1-2; 10 positions agree with TRBD1. This chain's CDR3 is CSVVSRDRGHYGYTF. In nucleotides, the CDR3 is TGCAGCGTTGTCTCCCGGGACAGGGGCCACTATGGCTACACCTTC.